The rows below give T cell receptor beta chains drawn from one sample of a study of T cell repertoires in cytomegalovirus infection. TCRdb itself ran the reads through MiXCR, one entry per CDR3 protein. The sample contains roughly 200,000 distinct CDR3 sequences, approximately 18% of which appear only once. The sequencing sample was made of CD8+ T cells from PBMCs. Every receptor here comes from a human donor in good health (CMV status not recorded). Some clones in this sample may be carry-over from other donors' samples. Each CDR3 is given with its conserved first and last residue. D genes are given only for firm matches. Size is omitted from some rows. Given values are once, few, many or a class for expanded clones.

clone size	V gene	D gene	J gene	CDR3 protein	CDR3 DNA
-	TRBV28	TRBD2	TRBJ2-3	CASSSLAGGEDTQYF	TGTGCCAGCAGTTCCCTTGCGGGGGGGGAAGATACGCAGTATTTT
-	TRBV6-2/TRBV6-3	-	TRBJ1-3	CASSYSRLGRPGNTIYF	TGTGCCAGCAGTTACTCGAGACTGGGAAGGCCTGGAAACACCATATATTTT
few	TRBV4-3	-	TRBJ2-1	CASSQVGTSDNEQFF	TGCGCCAGCAGCCAAGTCGGGACATCGGACAATGAGCAGTTCTTC
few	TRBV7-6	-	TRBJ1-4	CASSLPEGGAGEKLFF	TGTGCCAGCAGCCTCCCGGAGGGGGGCGCAGGGGAAAAACTGTTTTTT
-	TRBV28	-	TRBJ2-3	CASSPPPRGPDTQYF	TGTGCCAGCAGTCCCCCCCCGCGGGGGCCAGATACGCAGTATTTT
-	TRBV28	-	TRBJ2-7	CASSNREESSYEQYF	TGTGCCAGCAGCAACAGGGAAGAGAGCTCCTACGAGCAGTACTTC
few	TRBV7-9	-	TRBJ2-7	CASRLQAAGEQYF	TGTGCCAGCAGGTTGCAGGCTGCCGGCGAGCAGTACTTC
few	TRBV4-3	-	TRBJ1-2	CASSQDMILGYGYTF	TGCGCCAGCAGCCAAGATATGATCCTAGGGTATGGCTACACCTTC
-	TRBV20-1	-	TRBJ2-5	CSARDKDAVEETQYF	TGCAGTGCTAGAGATAAGGACGCGGTGGAAGAGACCCAGTACTTC
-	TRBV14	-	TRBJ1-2	CANTAGANYGYTF	TGTGCCAACACAGCCGGGGCGAACTATGGCTACACCTTC
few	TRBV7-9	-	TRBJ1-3	CASLSAGPSGNTIYF	TGTGCCAGCCTGTCCGCCGGGCCATCTGGAAACACCATATATTTT
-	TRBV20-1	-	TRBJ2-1	CSARDPGGVGNEQFF	TGCAGTGCTAGAGATCCTGGAGGGGTGGGGAATGAGCAGTTCTTC
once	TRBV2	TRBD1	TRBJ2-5	CASSPWTGEGDETQYF	TGTGCCAGCAGTCCTTGGACAGGGGAAGGGGATGAGACCCAGTACTTC
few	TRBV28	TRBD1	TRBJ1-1	CASSFPTGVDTEAFF	TGTGCCAGCAGTTTTCCTACAGGGGTCGACACTGAAGCTTTCTTT
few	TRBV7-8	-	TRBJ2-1	CASSLAIMGRYNEQFF	TGTGCCAGCAGCTTAGCGATCATGGGACGCTACAATGAGCAGTTCTTC
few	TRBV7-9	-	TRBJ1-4	CASSSRDPTREKLFF	TGTGCCAGCAGCTCCCGGGACCCTACGAGGGAAAAACTGTTTTTT
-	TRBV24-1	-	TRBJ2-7	CATSGDSYEQYF	TGTGCCACCAGTGGGGACTCCTACGAGCAGTACTTC
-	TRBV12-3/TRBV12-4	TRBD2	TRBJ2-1	CASNLAGLNNEQFF	TGTGCCAGCAACCTAGCGGGATTAAACAATGAGCAGTTCTTC
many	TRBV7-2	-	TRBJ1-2	CASSFGGGYGYTF	TGTGCCAGCAGCTTCGGGGGAGGCTATGGCTACACCTTC
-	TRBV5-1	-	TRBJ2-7	CASSLDRISYEQYF	TGCGCCAGCAGCTTGGATAGGATCTCCTACGAGCAGTACTTC
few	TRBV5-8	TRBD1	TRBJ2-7	CASSIQGLGAYEQYF	TGTGCCAGCAGCATACAGGGGTTAGGAGCCTACGAGCAGTACTTC
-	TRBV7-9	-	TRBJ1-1	CASSLAQIHLSTEAFF	TGTGCCAGCAGCTTAGCTCAGATTCATCTGAGCACTGAAGCTTTCTTT
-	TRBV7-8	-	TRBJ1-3	CVSSLGGASGNTIYF	TGTGTCAGCAGCTTAGGCGGGGCCTCTGGAAACACCATATATTTT
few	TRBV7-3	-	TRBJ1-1	CASSLWGPNTEAFF	TGTGCCAGCAGCTTATGGGGGCCGAACACTGAAGCTTTCTTT
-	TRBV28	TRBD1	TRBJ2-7	CASSNPTGFDEQYF	TGTGCCAGCAGTAACCCGACAGGGTTCGACGAGCAGTACTTC
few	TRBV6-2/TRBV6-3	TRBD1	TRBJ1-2	CASRLPQGKAATANYGYTF	TGTGCCAGCAGACTCCCACAGGGGAAGGCCGCTACAGCTAACTATGGCTACACCTTC
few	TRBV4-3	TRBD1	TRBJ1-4	CASSQDDAGGEKLFF	TGCGCCAGCAGCCAAGATGATGCAGGGGGTGAAAAACTGTTTTTT
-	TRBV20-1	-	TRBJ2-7	CSAPKGLNEQYF	TGCAGTGCTCCCAAGGGGCTGAACGAGCAGTACTTC
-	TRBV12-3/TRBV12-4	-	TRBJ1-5	CASRPPGFGQPQHF	TGTGCCAGCAGACCCCCGGGTTTCGGTCAGCCCCAGCATTTT
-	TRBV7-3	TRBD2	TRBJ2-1	CASSGGGGAGEEQFF	TGTGCCAGCAGTGGTGGCGGGGGGGCCGGTGAGGAGCAGTTCTTC
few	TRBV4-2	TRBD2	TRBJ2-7	CASSSGLADRYEQYF	TGTGCCAGCAGCTCCGGACTAGCGGACCGCTACGAGCAGTACTTC